This entry lists 28 T cell receptor beta chains sequenced from one sample in a study of cytomegalovirus exposure and HLA in healthy donors. This PCR relied on a set of 60 Vbeta primers and 13 Jbeta primers. Only in-frame clones appear in the TCRdb table, and some are missing; sequencing was by immunoSEQ multiplex PCR. The table has roughly 93,000 clones, around three quarters seen once; the top ten hold 0.5% to 0.65%. The material sequenced was PBMCs. Receptor source: a man aged 25 to 40 in good health and CMV-seronegative.

The V call is TRBV5-8, the J call TRBJ1-5; TRBD1 is a possible D gene (5 bases). This CDR3 is 15 amino acids long. Trimming cost V 3 bases and J 0 bases, with 10 bases left between them. Germline assignment: CDR1 SGHTS and CDR2 YDEGEE. Here the CDR3 DNA reads TGTGCCAGCAGCTCGCAGGGATATAGCAATCAGCCCCAGCATTTT. Translating it yields CASSSQGYSNQPQHF.

This clone was detected once. This rearrangement joins TRBV6-5 to TRBJ1-2; no clear D gene. Germline assignment: CDR1 MNHEY and CDR2 SVGAGI. Trimming removed 8 bases from V and 2 bases from J, with 12 bases in between. This CDR3 is built from 13 residues. The CDR3 reads CASRLGRNYGYTF. The CDR3, as DNA: TGTGCCAGCCGCCTTGGGCGCAACTATGGCTACACCTTC.

V and J are TRBV6-5 and TRBJ1-5; the D gene is possibly TRBD1 (5 bases). Germline V lookup: CDR1 MNHEY, CDR2 SVGAGI. The CDR3 consists of 16 residues. The V and J ends lost 4 bases and 7 bases respectively, with 20 bases between them. The CDR3 reads CASSWAGPTIGQPQHF. In DNA, the CDR3 is TGTGCCAGCAGTTGGGCGGGACCTACGATCGGCCAGCCCCAGCATTTT.

This rearrangement joins TRBV27 to TRBJ1-6; 9 bases agree with TRBD1. The germline gives CDR1 MNHEY, CDR2 SMNVEV (reference sequence). The CDR3 consists of 15 residues. Trimming took 7 bases from V and 10 from J; bases not matched to a gene: 11. The CDR3 protein is CASNRIGQGSSPLHF. CDR3 nucleotide sequence: TGTGCCAGCAATCGGATCGGACAGGGGAGCTCACCCCTCCACTTT.

The chain employs TRBV7-8 and TRBJ2-5; 8 bases agree with TRBD2. The CDR3 loop spans 16 amino acids. Germline-derived CDR1 and CDR2 are SGHVS and FQNEAQ. The ends lost 2 bases at V and 3 bases at J; junction bases unmatched: 8. The DNA for the CDR3 is TGTGCCAGCAGCTTACGGCCGGGAGGGCGGGAAGAGACCCAGTACTTC. The encoded protein is CASSLRPGGREETQYF.

In this sample, this clone turned up a few times. This rearrangement joins TRBV19 to TRBJ2-2; a weak D match, TRBD1 (5 bases). The CDR3 loop spans 15 amino acids. V dropped 9 bases and J dropped 4 bases, with 18 bases sitting between them. Germline V lookup: CDR1 LNHDA, CDR2 SQIVND (reference sequence). CDR3 in amino acids: CASLETTEVTGELFF. The CDR3 DNA follows: TGTGCCAGCCTGGAGACGACAGAAGTCACCGGGGAGCTGTTTTTT. Combining the CDR3 with reference TRBV19 and TRBJ2-2 gives the whole variable domain DGGITQSPKYLFRKEGQNVTLSCEQNLNHDAMYWYRQDPGQGLRLIYYSQIVNDFQKGDIAEGYSVSREKKESFPLTVTSAQKNPTAFYLCASLETTEVTGELFFGEGSRLTVL.

This chain joins TRBV27 and TRBJ2-1, with TRBD2 matching over 15 bases. The CDR3 is 18 residues long. V lost 5 bases to trimming and J lost 4 bases; unmatched junction nucleotides: 9. CDR1 is MNHEY and CDR2 is SMNVEV in the germline V gene (reference sequence). The CDR3 loop reads CASSRTSGGGSLYNEQFF. The CDR3 region has the DNA TGTGCCAGCAGTCGGACTAGCGGGGGGGGAAGTTTATACAATGAGCAGTTCTTC.

In this sample, this clone turned up once. This chain joins TRBV11-2 and TRBJ1-4, with a weak D call TRBD1 (5 bases). V was pared by 6 bases and J by 5 bases, with 16 bases between. The CDR3 length is 15 residues. Germline lookup yields CDR1 SGHAT and CDR2 FQNNGV. The CDR3 bases are TGTGCCAGCAGTTCAACCGGGGGTACAAATGAAAAACTGTTTTTT. It is translated as CASSSTGGTNEKLFF.

This clone was counted only a few times. The chain is built from TRBV7-9 and TRBJ1-6; 8 positions agree with TRBD1. The CDR3 extends over 15 amino acids. Per germline, CDR1 SEHNR and CDR2 FQNEAQ (reference sequence). V dropped 5 bases and J dropped 8; count of bases not matched to a gene: 8. The CDR3 sequence is CASSPGGVMDSPLHF. DNA of the CDR3: TGTGCCAGCAGCCCAGGGGGCGTCATGGATTCACCCCTCCACTTT.

The rearrangement uses TRBV6-1 and TRBJ1-6; D may be TRBD1 (5 bases). V was trimmed by 2 bases and J by 5 bases, leaving 10 bases between them. CDR1 and CDR2 from the germline V gene are MNHNS and SASEGT. CDR3 size: 15 residues. CDR3 in DNA: TGTGCCAGCAGTGAACGGGCCAGGGATAATTCACCCCTCCACTTT. Amino acids: CASSERARDNSPLHF.

In DNA, the CDR3 is TGTGCCAGCAGTGAGTGGGGCGACATGGGTGGCTACACCTTC. Amino acid sequence: CASSEWGDMGGYTF. The chain carries TRBV6-1 and TRBJ1-2; possibly TRBD1 for D (5 bases). Trimming cost V 3 bases and J 7 bases, with 15 bases left between them. Germline CDR1 reads MNHNS; CDR2 reads SASEGT. This CDR3 contains 14 residues.

This clone was observed a handful of times. This chain links TRBV9 with TRBJ1-2, with 7 bases identical to TRBD1. The V gene's germline CDR1 is SGDLS and CDR2 YYNGEE. J lost 8 bases, V lost 4 bases, and 14 bases had no gene match. There are 15 residues in the CDR3. The CDR3 spells CASSKGTVAVRGYTF. CDR3 bases: TGTGCCAGCAGCAAAGGGACAGTTGCTGTTCGAGGCTACACCTTC.

The chain joins TRBV5-6 to TRBJ2-3; a possible D gene is TRBD2 (6 bases). Germline V gene sequence: CDR1 SGHDT, CDR2 YYEEEE. The CDR3 loop spans 14 amino acids. V gave up 1 base and J gave up 1 base, with 7 bases separating them. The CDR3 protein is CASSLPGGTDTQYF. In nucleotides, the CDR3 is TGTGCCAGCAGCTTGCCGGGGGGCACAGATACGCAGTATTTT.

The chain recombines TRBV5-6 with TRBJ1-1; no clear D. Trimming shortened V by 6 bases and J by 5 bases, and 20 bases separated the two germline ends. This CDR3 has 15 residues. Germline V lookup: CDR1 SGHDT, CDR2 YYEEEE. CDR3 amino acids: CASKLVGGISTEAFF. CDR3 coding DNA: TGTGCCAGCAAATTAGTGGGAGGGATATCGACTGAAGCTTTCTTT.

The chain employs TRBV10-1 and TRBJ2-1; 9 nucleotides align to TRBD2. The germline V gene has CDR1 WNHNN and CDR2 SYGVQD (reference sequence). V dropped 0 bases and J dropped 12; count of bases not matched to a gene: 6. The CDR3 is made up of 14 amino acids. In DNA form, the CDR3 reads TGCGCCAGCAGTGAGTCGACACGAGCGGGGGGGCAGTTCTTC. The encoded protein is CASSESTRAGGQFF.

V gene TRBV15 combines with J gene TRBJ1-5, with 7 bases aligning to TRBD1. The J segment lost 4 bases and the V segment lost 2 bases, leaving 5 bases of the junction unmatched. Germline CDR1 LNHNV, CDR2 YYDKDF (reference sequence). This CDR3 is built from 15 residues. As DNA, the CDR3 is TGTGCCACCAGCAGACACACAGGGGCAAATCAGCCCCAGCATTTT. Encoded protein: CATSRHTGANQPQHF.

V and J are TRBV19 and TRBJ1-5; possibly TRBD1 for D (5 bases). V was trimmed by 11 bases and J by 0 bases, leaving 17 bases between them. The germline V gene encodes CDR1 LNHDA and CDR2 SQIVND (reference sequence). The CDR3 is made up of 15 amino acids. The CDR3, as DNA: TGTGCCTCAAGAGGAGACAGACTTAGCAATCAGCCCCAGCATTTT. It specifies CASRGDRLSNQPQHF.

The chain uses TRBV27 and TRBJ1-2; D is ambiguous. In germline, CDR1 is MNHEY, CDR2 SMNVEV (reference sequence). This CDR3 has 13 residues. The ends were cut back, 3 bases at V and 2 bases at J, with 7 bases in the middle. The chain's CDR3 is CASSFGENYGYTF. The CDR3 nucleotides are TGTGCCAGCAGTTTCGGGGAAAACTATGGCTACACCTTC.

This chain uses TRBV9 with TRBJ1-1, with 7 bases fitting TRBD1. This CDR3 is 20 amino acids long. The ends lost 6 bases at V and 2 bases at J; junction bases unmatched: 25. The germline gives CDR1 SGDLS, CDR2 YYNGEE. The DNA of the CDR3 is TGTGCCAGCACCGGGGGAAATGACGCTTATAACGGACAGGCAAACACTGAAGCTTTCTTT. The encoded protein is CASTGGNDAYNGQANTEAFF.

This clone was picked up one time. The J gene is TRBJ2-1, the V gene TRBV9; D possibly corresponds to TRBD2 (6 bases). Germline V lookup: CDR1 SGDLS, CDR2 YYNGEE. Trimming pared 3 bases from V and 9 bases from J, leaving 16 bases between. The CDR3 is 14 residues long. Here the CDR3 reads CASSARDSGSEQFF. For the CDR3, the DNA is TGTGCCAGCAGCGCCAGGGACTCCGGATCTGAGCAGTTCTTC.

This chain uses TRBV7-7 with TRBJ2-1, with a possible D match to TRBD1 (8 bases). Germline-derived CDR1 and CDR2 are SSHAT and FNYEAQ (reference sequence). This CDR3 contains 14 residues. V lost 4 bases and J 10 bases, leaving 17 bases between the germline ends. CDR3 nucleotide sequence: TGTGCCAGCAGCTCTGCGACAGGGGACTACGAGCAGTTCTTC. Residues: CASSSATGDYEQFF.

This clone was detected a few times. The chain uses TRBV5-4 and TRBJ2-7, with TRBD2 as a possible D gene (6 bases). Germline CDR1 reads SGHNT; CDR2 reads YYREEE (reference sequence). The CDR3 contains 12 residues. Trimming stripped 8 bases from V and 4 bases from J, with 13 bases between. The CDR3 bases are TGTGCCAGACAAACGCGGGGATACGAGCAGTACGTC. Its translation: CARQTRGYEQYV.

The V and J genes are TRBV12-5 and TRBJ1-2; D is undetermined. V shed 1 base and J shed 9 bases, with 15 bases lying between them. The CDR3 is made up of 14 amino acids. The germline V gene has CDR1 LGHNT and CDR2 FRNRAP. The CDR3 bases are TGTGCTAGTGGTTTGGGAGGTCGGGAATATCGCTACACCTTC. It yields the protein CASGLGGREYRYTF.

The rearrangement joins TRBV4-2 to TRBJ2-7; the match to TRBD1 covers 7 bases. The CDR3 totals 16 residues. Germline-derived CDR1 and CDR2 are LGHNA and YNFKEQ. With 3 bases clipped from V and 4 bases from J, the junction kept 12 bases outside the gene matches. CDR3 residues: CASSHHSGDSQYEQYF. CDR3 DNA: TGTGCCAGCAGCCACCATTCCGGGGACAGCCAGTACGAGCAGTACTTC.

The J gene is TRBJ1-4, the V gene TRBV27; D may be TRBD1 (5 bases). The length of the CDR3 is 14 residues. Germline assignment: CDR1 MNHEY and CDR2 SMNVEV (reference sequence). V dropped 2 bases and J dropped 5 bases, with 9 bases sitting between them. CDR3 loop: CASSLEGLNEKLFF. The CDR3 coding sequence is TGTGCCAGCAGTTTAGAGGGACTAAATGAAAAACTGTTTTTT.

This clone has a handful of counts. The chain joins TRBV4-2 to TRBJ1-1, with unresolved D. The CDR3 is 20 residues long. The germline gives CDR1 LGHNA, CDR2 YNFKEQ. Trimming took 0 bases from V and 0 from J, leaving 23 bases between them. CDR3 sequence: CASSQEPVKWSGKVNTEAFF. Here the CDR3 DNA reads TGTGCCAGCAGCCAAGAACCAGTTAAGTGGTCCGGGAAGGTGAACACTGAAGCTTTCTTT.

The chain recombines TRBV7-9 with TRBJ1-2; maybe TRBD1 (5 bases). V shed 7 bases and J shed 6 bases, with 18 bases lying between them. There are 14 residues in the CDR3. CDR1 and CDR2 from the germline V gene are SEHNR and FQNEAQ (reference sequence). This CDR3 is CASTITTEMDGYTF. The CDR3 bases are TGTGCCAGCACCATAACGACAGAAATGGATGGCTACACCTTC.

This sequence joins TRBV5-5 and TRBJ1-6; the D is unclear. Per germline, CDR1 SGHKS and CDR2 YYEKEE (reference sequence). The CDR3 has 12 residues. V lost 3 bases and J 13 bases, leaving 11 bases between the germline ends. DNA for the CDR3: TGTGCCAGCAGCTACTCAGCGGTCCCCCTCCACTTT. Protein product: CASSYSAVPLHF.